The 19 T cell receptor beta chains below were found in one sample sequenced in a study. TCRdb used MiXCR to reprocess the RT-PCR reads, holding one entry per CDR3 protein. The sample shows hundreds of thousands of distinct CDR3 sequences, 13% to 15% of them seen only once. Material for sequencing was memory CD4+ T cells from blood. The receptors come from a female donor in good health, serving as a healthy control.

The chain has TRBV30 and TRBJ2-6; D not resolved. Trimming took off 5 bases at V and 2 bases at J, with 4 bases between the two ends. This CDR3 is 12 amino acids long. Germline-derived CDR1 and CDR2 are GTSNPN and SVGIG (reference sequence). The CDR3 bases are TGTGCCTGGGACCCTGGGGCCAACGTCCTGACTTTC. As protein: CAWDPGANVLTF. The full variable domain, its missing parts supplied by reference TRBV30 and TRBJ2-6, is SQTIHQWPATLVQPVGSPLSLECTVEGTSNPNLYWYRQAAGRGLQLLFYSVGIGQISSEVPQNLSASRPQDRQFILSSKKLLLSDSGFYLCAWDPGANVLTFGAGSRLTVL.

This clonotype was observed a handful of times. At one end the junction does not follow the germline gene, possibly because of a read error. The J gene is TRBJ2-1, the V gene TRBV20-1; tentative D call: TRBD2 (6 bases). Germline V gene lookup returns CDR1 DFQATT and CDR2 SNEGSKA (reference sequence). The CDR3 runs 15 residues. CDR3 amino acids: CSARDRLVFGNEQFF. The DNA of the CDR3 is TGCAGTGCTCGAGATCGACTAGTGTTCGGAAATGAGCAGTTCTTC.

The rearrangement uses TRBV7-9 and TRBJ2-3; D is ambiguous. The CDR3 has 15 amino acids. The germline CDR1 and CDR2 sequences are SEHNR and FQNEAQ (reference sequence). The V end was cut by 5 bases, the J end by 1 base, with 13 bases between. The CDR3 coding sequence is TGTGCCAGCAGCCCTCGTTCGCTTGGCACAGATACGCAGTATTTT. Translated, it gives CASSPRSLGTDTQYF.

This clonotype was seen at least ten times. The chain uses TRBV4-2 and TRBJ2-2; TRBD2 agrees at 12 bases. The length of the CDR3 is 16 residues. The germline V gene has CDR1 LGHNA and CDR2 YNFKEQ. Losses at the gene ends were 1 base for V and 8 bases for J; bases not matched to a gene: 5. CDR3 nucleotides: TGTGCCAGCAGCCAAGCCTTCGGGACTAGCGGGGGGGAGCTGTTTTTT. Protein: CASSQAFGTSGGELFF.

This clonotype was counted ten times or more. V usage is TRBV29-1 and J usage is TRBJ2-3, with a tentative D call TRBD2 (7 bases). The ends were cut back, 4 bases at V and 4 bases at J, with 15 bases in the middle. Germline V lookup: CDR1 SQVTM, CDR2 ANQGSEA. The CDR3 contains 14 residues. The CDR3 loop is CSVVGGASSDTQYF. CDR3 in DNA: TGCAGCGTTGTGGGGGGGGCGAGTTCAGATACGCAGTATTTT.

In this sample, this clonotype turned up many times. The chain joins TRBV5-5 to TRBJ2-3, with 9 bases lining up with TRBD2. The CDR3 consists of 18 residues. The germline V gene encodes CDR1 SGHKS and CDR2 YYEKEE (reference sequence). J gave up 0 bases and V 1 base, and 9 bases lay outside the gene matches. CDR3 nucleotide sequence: TGTGCCAGCAGCTTGAGTGTTAGCGGGAGTAGAAGCACAGATACGCAGTATTTT. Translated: CASSLSVSGSRSTDTQYF.

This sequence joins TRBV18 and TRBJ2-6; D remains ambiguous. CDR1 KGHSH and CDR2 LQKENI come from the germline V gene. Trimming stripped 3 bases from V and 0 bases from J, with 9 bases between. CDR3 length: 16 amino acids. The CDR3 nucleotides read TGTGCCAGCTCACCCGACATCAGCTCTGGGGCCAACGTCCTGACTTTC. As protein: CASSPDISSGANVLTF.

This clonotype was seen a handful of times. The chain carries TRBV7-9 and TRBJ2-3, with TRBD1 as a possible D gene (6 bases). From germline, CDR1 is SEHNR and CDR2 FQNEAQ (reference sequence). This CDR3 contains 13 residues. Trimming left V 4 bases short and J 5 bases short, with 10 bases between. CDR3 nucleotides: TGTGCCAGCAGCTGGGAAGGGGGAGATACGCAGTATTTT. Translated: CASSWEGGDTQYF.

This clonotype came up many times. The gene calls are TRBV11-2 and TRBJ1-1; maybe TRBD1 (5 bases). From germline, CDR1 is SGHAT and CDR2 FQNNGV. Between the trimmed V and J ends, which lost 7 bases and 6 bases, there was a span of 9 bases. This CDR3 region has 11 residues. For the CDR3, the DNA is TGTGCCAGCAATCAGGGCGCTGAAGCTTTCTTT. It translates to CASNQGAEAFF.

CDR3: CAISRDSLYEQYF. CDR3 nucleotide sequence: TGTGCCATCAGTAGGGACAGTCTGTACGAGCAGTACTTC. The chain employs TRBV10-3 and TRBJ2-7, with TRBD1 identical over 7 bases. V lost 5 bases, J lost 4 bases, and 5 bases stayed unmatched. This CDR3 has 13 amino acids. The V gene's germline CDR1 is ENHRY and CDR2 SYGVKD.

CDR3 amino acids: CASSQDSSGRAVGETQYF. CDR3 in DNA: TGCGCCAGCAGCCAAGATTCGAGCGGGAGGGCCGTTGGGGAGACCCAGTACTTC. The chain carries TRBV4-3 and TRBJ2-5; 10 bases line up with TRBD2. In germline, CDR1 is LGHNA, CDR2 YSLEER. The J segment lost 5 bases and the V segment lost 0 bases, leaving 12 bases of the junction unmatched. The CDR3 consists of 18 residues.

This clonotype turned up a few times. The CDR3 reads CASRLTGLYYGYTF. The CDR3 DNA reads TGTGCCAGCAGGCTGACAGGGCTCTACTATGGCTACACCTTC. The chain is built from TRBV21-1 and TRBJ1-2; the D call TRBD1 from the table was never checked on the DNA. TRBV21-1 is noted as a pseudogene. The CDR3 length is 14 residues.

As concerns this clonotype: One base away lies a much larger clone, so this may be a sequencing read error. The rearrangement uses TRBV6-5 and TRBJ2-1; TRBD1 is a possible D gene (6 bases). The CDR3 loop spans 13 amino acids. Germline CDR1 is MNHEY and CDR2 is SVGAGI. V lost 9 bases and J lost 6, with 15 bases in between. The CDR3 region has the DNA TGTGCCAGAACAAGGGGGTCGGTCAATGAGCAGTTCTTC. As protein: CARTRGSVNEQFF.

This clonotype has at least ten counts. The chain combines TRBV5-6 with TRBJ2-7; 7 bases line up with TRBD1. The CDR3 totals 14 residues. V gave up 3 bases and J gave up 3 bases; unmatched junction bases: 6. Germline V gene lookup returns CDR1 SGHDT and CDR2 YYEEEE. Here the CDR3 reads CASSWTGTVYEQYF. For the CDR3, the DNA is TGTGCCAGCAGCTGGACCGGGACAGTCTACGAGCAGTACTTC.

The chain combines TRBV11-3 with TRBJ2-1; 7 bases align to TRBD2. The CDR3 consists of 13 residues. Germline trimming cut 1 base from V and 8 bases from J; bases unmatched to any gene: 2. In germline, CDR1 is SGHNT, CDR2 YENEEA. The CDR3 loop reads CASSLGAGDEQFF. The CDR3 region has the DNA TGTGCCAGCAGCTTAGGGGCGGGGGATGAGCAGTTCTTC.

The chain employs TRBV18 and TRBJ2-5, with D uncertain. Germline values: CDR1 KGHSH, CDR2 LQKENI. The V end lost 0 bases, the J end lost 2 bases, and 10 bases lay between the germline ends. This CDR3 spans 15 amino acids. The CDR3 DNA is TGTGCCAGCTCACCACCGAACGGGTTGCAAGAGACCCAGTACTTC. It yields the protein CASSPPNGLQETQYF.

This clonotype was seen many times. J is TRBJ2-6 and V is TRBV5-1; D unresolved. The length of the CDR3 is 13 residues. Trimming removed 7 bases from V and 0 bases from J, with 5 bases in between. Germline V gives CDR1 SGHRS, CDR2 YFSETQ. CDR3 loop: CASGNSGANVLTF. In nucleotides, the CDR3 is TGCGCCAGCGGGAACTCTGGGGCCAACGTCCTGACTTTC.

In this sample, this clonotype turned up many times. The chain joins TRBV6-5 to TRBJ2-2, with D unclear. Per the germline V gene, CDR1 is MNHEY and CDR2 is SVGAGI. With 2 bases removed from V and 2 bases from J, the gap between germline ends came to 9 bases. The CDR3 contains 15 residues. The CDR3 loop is CASSYSFLNTGELFF. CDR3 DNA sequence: TGTGCCAGCAGTTACAGCTTTTTAAACACCGGGGAGCTGTTTTTT.

For the CDR3, the DNA is TGTGCCATCAGTTTGGGACTAGCGGGAGGAGAAGATACGCAGTATTTT. This gives the protein CAISLGLAGGEDTQYF. The V and J genes are TRBV10-3 and TRBJ2-3; TRBD2 aligns across 15 bases. CDR3 length equals 16 residues. Losses at the gene ends were 5 bases for V and 5 bases for J; bases not matched to a gene: 5. Germline V gene lookup returns CDR1 ENHRY and CDR2 SYGVKD.